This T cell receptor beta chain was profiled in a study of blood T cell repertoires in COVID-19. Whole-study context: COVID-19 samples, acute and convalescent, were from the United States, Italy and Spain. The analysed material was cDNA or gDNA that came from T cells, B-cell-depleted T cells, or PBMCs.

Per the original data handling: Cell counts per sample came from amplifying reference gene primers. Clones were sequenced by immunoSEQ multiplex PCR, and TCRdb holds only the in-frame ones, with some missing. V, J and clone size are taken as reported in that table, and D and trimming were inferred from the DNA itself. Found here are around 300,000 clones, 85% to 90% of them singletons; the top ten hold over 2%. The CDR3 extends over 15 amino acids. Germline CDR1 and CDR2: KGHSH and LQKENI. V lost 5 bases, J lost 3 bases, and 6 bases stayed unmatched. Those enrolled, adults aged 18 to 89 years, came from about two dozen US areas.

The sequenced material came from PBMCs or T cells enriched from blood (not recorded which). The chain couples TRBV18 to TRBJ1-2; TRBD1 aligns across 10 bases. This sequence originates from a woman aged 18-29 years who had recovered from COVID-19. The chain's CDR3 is CASSTKDRGDYGYTF. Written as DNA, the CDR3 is TGTGCCAGCTCAACTAAGGACAGGGGGGACTATGGCTACACCTTC.